This T cell receptor beta chain was recovered during a study of shared T cell receptors in the human thymus. The CDR3 is made up of 18 amino acids. The germline V gene encodes CDR1 MNHEY and CDR2 SMNVEV (reference sequence). J gave up 0 bases and V 5 bases, and 10 bases lay outside the gene matches. Sequenced by immunoSEQ multiplex PCR; TCRdb stores in-frame clones only, minus some. The repertoire holds over 450,000 clones, with approximately 80% as singletons. The same data also went into a second study, on human thymus T cells. That study adds: As related research reported, thymic repertoires overlapped highly among unrelated individuals.

The rearrangement uses TRBV27 and TRBJ1-3; the match to TRBD1 covers 10 bases. Sequencing used thymocytes. The receptor comes from a boy under three years old with a congenital heart defect. The CDR3 is CASSPTNRDRGSGNTIYF. The CDR3 bases are TGTGCCAGCAGTCCGACCAACCGGGACAGGGGCTCTGGAAACACCATATATTTT.